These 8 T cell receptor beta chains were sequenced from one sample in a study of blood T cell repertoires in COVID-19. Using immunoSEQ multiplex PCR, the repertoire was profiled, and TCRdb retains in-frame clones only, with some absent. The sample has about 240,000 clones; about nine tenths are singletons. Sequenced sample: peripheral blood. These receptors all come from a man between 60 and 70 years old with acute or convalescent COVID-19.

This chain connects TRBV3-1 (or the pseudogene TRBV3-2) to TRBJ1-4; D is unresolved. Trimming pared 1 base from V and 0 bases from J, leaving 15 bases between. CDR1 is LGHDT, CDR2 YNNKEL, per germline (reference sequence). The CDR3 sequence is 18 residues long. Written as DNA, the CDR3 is TGTGCCAGCAGCCAAGTATCCGGTATTTTGGCAACTAATGAAAAACTGTTTTTT. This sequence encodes CASSQVSGILATNEKLFF.

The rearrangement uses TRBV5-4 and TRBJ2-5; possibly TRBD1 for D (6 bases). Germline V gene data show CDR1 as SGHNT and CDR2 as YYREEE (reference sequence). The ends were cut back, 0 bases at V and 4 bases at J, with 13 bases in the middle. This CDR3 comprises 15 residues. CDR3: CASSLVRGNGETQYF. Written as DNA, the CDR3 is TGTGCCAGCAGCTTGGTTAGGGGGAATGGAGAGACCCAGTACTTC.

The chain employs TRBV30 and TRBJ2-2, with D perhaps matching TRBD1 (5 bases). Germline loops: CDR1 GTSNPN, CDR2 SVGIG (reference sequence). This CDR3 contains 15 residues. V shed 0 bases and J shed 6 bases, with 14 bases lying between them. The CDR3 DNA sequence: TGTGCCTGGAGTGTACGCAGGGAATTCTCCGGGGAGCTGTTTTTT. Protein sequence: CAWSVRREFSGELFF.

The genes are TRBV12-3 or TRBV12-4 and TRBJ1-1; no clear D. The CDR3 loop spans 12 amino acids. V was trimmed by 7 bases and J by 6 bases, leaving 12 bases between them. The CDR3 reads CASNPPGAEAFF. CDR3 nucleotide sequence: TGTGCCAGCAACCCGCCCGGGGCTGAAGCTTTCTTT.

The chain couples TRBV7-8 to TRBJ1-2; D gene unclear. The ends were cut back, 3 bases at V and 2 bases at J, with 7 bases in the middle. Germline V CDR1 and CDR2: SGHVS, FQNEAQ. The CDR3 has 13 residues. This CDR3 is CASSFSGNYGYTF. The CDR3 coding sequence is TGTGCCAGCAGCTTCTCCGGGAACTATGGCTACACCTTC.

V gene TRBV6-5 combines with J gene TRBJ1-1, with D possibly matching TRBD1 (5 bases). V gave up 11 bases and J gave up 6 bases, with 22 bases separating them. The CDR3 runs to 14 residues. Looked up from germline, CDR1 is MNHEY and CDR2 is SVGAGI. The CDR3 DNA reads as TGTGCCGTCCAGGGCCCAGGATATATCTCTGAAGCTTTCTTT. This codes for CAVQGPGYISEAFF.

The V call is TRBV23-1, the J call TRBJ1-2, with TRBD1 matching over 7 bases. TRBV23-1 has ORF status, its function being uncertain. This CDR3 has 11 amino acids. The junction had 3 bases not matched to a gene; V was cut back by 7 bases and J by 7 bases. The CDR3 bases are TGCGCCAGCACCGACAGGGCTGGCTACACCTTC. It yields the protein CASTDRAGYTF.

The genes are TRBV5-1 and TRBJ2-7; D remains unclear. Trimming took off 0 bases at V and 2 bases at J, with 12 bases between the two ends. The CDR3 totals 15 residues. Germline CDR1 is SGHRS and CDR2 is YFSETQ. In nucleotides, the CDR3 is TGCGCCAGCAGCTTGGAGGCCAGGTCCCCCTACGAGCAGTACTTC. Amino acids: CASSLEARSPYEQYF. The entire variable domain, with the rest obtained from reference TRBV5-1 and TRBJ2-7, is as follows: KAGVTQTPRYLIKTRGQQVTLSCSPISGHRSVSWYQQTPGQGLQFLFEYFSETQRNKGNFPGRFSGRQFSNSRSEMNVSTLELGDSALYLCASSLEARSPYEQYFGPGTRLTVT.